This T cell receptor beta chain was observed in a study of CD8+ T cells in alopecia areata. The treatment was: oral pan-JAK inhibitor, 5-10 mg twice daily. As the sequencing template, cDNA was produced by extracting RNA and reverse transcribing it. Clones were read by immunoSEQ multiplex PCR, and TCRdb kept only the in-frame ones, dropping some. The data hold about 190,000 clones, with less than 65% observed a single time. This clone was observed a few times. The CDR3 is made up of 11 amino acids. Trimming pared 3 bases from V and 4 bases from J, leaving 3 bases between. CDR1 and CDR2 (germline): MDHEN, SYDVKM.

Sequenced material: CD4+ T cells sorted from blood, taken at week 24, from a patient treated with tofacitinib. This TCR was sampled from a human donor with alopecia areata. The genes are TRBV28 and TRBJ1-2; D unresolved. As DNA, the CDR3 is TGTGCCAGCAGTTTTCTCTATGGCTACACCTTC. Translating gives CASSFLYGYTF.